Here is one TCR beta chain with its context. The antigen remains undetermined. The donors, all healthy, were Caucasians living in Russia, aged roughly 6 to 100. Total RNA, at least 5 micrograms per sample, was extracted from PBMCs. Alongside a J-beta primer mix, a sample-barcoded 5' primer served in a second PCR lasting roughly 7 to 11 cycles. TCRdb passed the 5' RACE reads through MiXCR, listing each CDR3 protein once. This sample has 750,000 to 950,000 distinct CDR3 sequences, with roughly 25% found just once. This entry comes from a study of blood T cells in healthy people across ages. Overall study results and limits: As age increased, TCR beta diversity per million T cells fell in a roughly linear fashion. Fewer expanded clones and more diversity marked long-lived versus aged donors.

The V gene lost 4 bases and the J gene lost 0 bases, with 13 bases spanning the gap. This CDR3 contains 15 residues. Germline CDR1 is SGHRS and CDR2 is YFSETQ. The same data also contributed to another study, on T cells of mothers and their children.

The rearrangement uses TRBV5-1 and TRBJ1-1; D may be TRBD1 (5 bases). The sample comprised blood. The TCR was taken from a boy younger than 18 in good health. The DNA of the CDR3 is TGCGCCAGCAGCCAAACTCACAGGATGAACACTGAAGCTTTCTTT. It is translated as CASSQTHRMNTEAFF.